The 10 T cell receptor beta chains given below trace back to one sample, sequenced in a study of OX40 agonist ivuxolimab in advanced cancers. The repertoire was sequenced with immunoSEQ multiplex PCR; TCRdb's copy has only in-frame clones and lacks some. The sample holds some 41,000 clones, around 87% seen once. Specimen: CD4+ or CD8+ T cells sorted from blood, collected in a trial of the OX40 agonist ivuxolimab. All receptors come from an adult with an advanced solid tumor such as melanoma, head and neck, liver or kidney cancer.

J is TRBJ1-1 and V is TRBV5-6; tentative D call: TRBD1 (5 bases). Germline CDR1 SGHDT, CDR2 YYEEEE. The CDR3 has 15 amino acids. V lost 3 bases to trimming and J lost 4 bases, with 16 bases between them. The CDR3 loop reads CASSSQQGRTTEAFF. DNA of the CDR3: TGTGCCAGCAGCTCGCAGCAGGGTCGTACCACTGAAGCTTTCTTT.

The chain joins TRBV10-3 to TRBJ1-2; 9 nucleotides align to TRBD1. The CDR3 totals 14 residues. The germline CDR1 and CDR2 sequences are ENHRY and SYGVKD. The junction had 4 bases not matched to a gene; V was cut back by 4 bases and J by 4 bases. The CDR3 here is CAISVGTGTYGYTF. CDR3 sequence (DNA): TGTGCCATCAGTGTAGGGACAGGGACCTATGGCTACACCTTC.

This sequence joins TRBV28 and TRBJ2-1, with 9 nucleotides matching TRBD2. Germline lookup yields CDR1 MDHEN and CDR2 SYDVKM. V lost 0 bases and J lost 7; bases outside the gene matches: 4. The CDR3 totals 15 residues. The CDR3 loop is CASSLWLAGRNEQFF. Here the CDR3 DNA reads TGTGCCAGCAGTTTATGGCTAGCGGGAAGGAATGAGCAGTTCTTC.

The chain carries TRBV19 and TRBJ1-1, with 9 positions matching TRBD1. V was pared by 3 bases and J by 6 bases, with 2 bases of the junction left unmatched. This CDR3 has 13 residues. Per the germline V gene, CDR1 is LNHDA and CDR2 is SQIVND (reference sequence). The CDR3 reads CASSITGGSEAFF. CDR3 DNA: TGTGCCAGTAGTATTACAGGGGGCTCTGAAGCTTTCTTT. Full variable domain (missing parts from reference TRBV19 and TRBJ1-1): DGGITQSPKYLFRKEGQNVTLSCEQNLNHDAMYWYRQDPGQGLRLIYYSQIVNDFQKGDIAEGYSVSREKKESFPLTVTSAQKNPTAFYLCASSITGGSEAFFGQGTRLTVV.

The rearrangement joins TRBV28 to TRBJ1-4; D is undetermined. Per germline, CDR1 MDHEN and CDR2 SYDVKM. The CDR3 has 14 residues. V lost 3 bases and J 6 bases, leaving 11 bases between the germline ends. The CDR3 region has the DNA TGTGCCAGCAGTTTTTGGGATGAGTATGAAAAACTGTTTTTT. This gives the protein CASSFWDEYEKLFF.

The chain carries TRBV29-1 and TRBJ2-1; D perhaps matches TRBD1 (6 bases). The CDR3 is made up of 15 amino acids. Germline V CDR1 and CDR2: SQVTM, ANQGSEA. The V gene lost 6 bases and the J gene lost 6 bases, with 21 bases spanning the gap. As DNA, the CDR3 is TGCAGCGTGGGCTTTATGGGCAGGGGTGTCAATGAGCAGTTCTTC. This codes for CSVGFMGRGVNEQFF.

J is TRBJ2-5 and V is TRBV6-5; 9 bases match TRBD1. CDR3 length equals 14 residues. Germline V lookup: CDR1 MNHEY, CDR2 SVGAGI. The chain's CDR3 is CAGPGTGIQETQYF. CDR3 DNA: TGTGCAGGCCCCGGGACAGGGATCCAAGAGACCCAGTACTTC.

The V and J genes are TRBV10-2 and TRBJ2-3, with D perhaps matching TRBD2 (6 bases). The V end was cut by 7 bases, the J end by 4 bases, with 15 bases between. CDR1 WSHSY and CDR2 SAAADI come from the germline V gene. The CDR3 loop spans 14 amino acids. CDR3 sequence (DNA): TGCGCCAGCATGGAACGGGAGAATGCAGATACGCAGTATTTT. Residues: CASMERENADTQYF.

The chain recombines TRBV9 with TRBJ2-1; 11 bases agree with TRBD2. From germline, CDR1 is SGDLS and CDR2 YYNGEE. CDR3 size: 18 residues. V was clipped by 1 base and J by 1 base; unmatched bases: 7. The CDR3 DNA reads TGTGCCAGCAGCGTAAGGCTAGCGGGAGGCGGGTCCTACAATGAGCAGTTCTTC. Protein product: CASSVRLAGGGSYNEQFF.

The chain uses TRBV7-2 and TRBJ1-1; D is possibly TRBD1 (6 bases). The CDR3 is made up of 14 amino acids. V was shortened by 3 bases and J by 0 bases, with 8 bases between the two germline ends. Germline V gives CDR1 SGHTA, CDR2 FQGNSA. The CDR3 bases are TGTGCCAGCAGCTTTGGGACAATGAACACTGAAGCTTTCTTT. Protein: CASSFGTMNTEAFF.